This T cell receptor (beta chain) was profiled in a study of CD8+ T cells in alopecia areata (dated by TCRdb to 2016 to 2019). Turning to the overall study: Treated patients were enrolled in an open-label pilot trial of oral tofacitinib, 5 to 10 mg twice daily, for moderate-to-severe alopecia areata. Tofacitinib was administered for 6 to 18 months, and 6 months of follow-up off drug were then conducted to assess delayed response and recurrence. Disease severity in treated patients was measured with the SALT score, which quantifies the percentage of affected scalp surface area. In both human patients and the C3H/HeJ mouse model, the study applied high-throughput TCRbeta sequencing to look at T cell clonal expansion in alopecia areata. Human TCRbeta sequencing covered scalp tissue and sorted CD4+ and CD8+ peripheral blood T cells from patchy and totalis/universalis alopecia areata patients and healthy controls. Biopsies were taken from tofacitinib-treated patients at baseline and again at 4 and 24 weeks into treatment, and several of those patients also had a later scalp biopsy. Clonality in the scalp was compared among normal scalp (n=4), patchy alopecia areata scalp (n=8), and alopecia totalis/universalis scalp (n=8). RNA was extracted with the PAXgene miRNA kit for fixed scalp, the miRNeasy kit for PBMCs, and the RNeasy kit for mouse skin. TCRbeta CDR3 regions were amplified by immunoSEQ multiplex PCR using 35 Vbeta forward and 13 Jbeta reverse primers. Overall study results and their limits: Higher clonality and more expanded CD8+ clones were observed in lesional scalp than in normal scalp, particularly in alopecia totalis/universalis, a finding suggestive of antigenic drive. Scalp clonality and the number of expanded CD8+ clones among the top 100 scalp clones were significantly decreased by tofacitinib. Because the treated cohort was small and had only one nonresponder, larger studies are needed to examine links between baseline CD8+ expansion and response. Many expanded lesional clones were found to persist in scalp and blood during tofacitinib treatment, and relapse after treatment cessation may be partly explained by this persistence. Resident alphabeta T cells in normal human skin are also sequenced, complicating scalp TCR repertoire analysis, unlike mouse skin dominated by gammadelta T cells. TCR sequences shared between patients were less clear than in mice, possibly partly because of HLA diversity in the patient population.

Trimming takes 6 bases off V and 3 bases off J; junction bases not matched to a gene: 5. CDR1 and CDR2 are drawn from the germline V gene: SQVTM, ANQGSEA. From cysteine to phenylalanine, the CDR3 is 13 amino acids long. Only CDR3 DNA remains: 39 bases, in frame from the first base. Library construction relied on the immunoSEQ multiplex PCR assay. RNA was extracted from all samples and reverse transcribed into cDNA as template for TCR sequencing. SuperScript III was used to make first-strand cDNA, primed with a 2:1 mix of oligo-dT and random hexamers. A synthetic immune receptor repertoire was used to measure amplification bias, and any remaining bias was corrected computationally. The authors' analysis ran thus. After raw reads were preprocessed to remove errors, the CDR3 was defined following IMGT conventions as running from the conserved cysteine to phenylalanine. Clonality was computed by normalizing Shannon entropy by log2 of the number of productive unique TCRs and subtracting the result from 1. CD4 or CD8 identity of scalp clones was inferred by cross-referencing scalp TCRbeta sequences with sorted blood CD4 and CD8 repertoires. The immuneACCESS repertoire file appears here via TCRdb, limited to in-frame rearrangements. These files lack a portion of the clones; in checked studies, under half of the deficit traces to unresolved V genes, and the cause of the others is not known. The V and J calls and the clone size are those of that table, but D and trimming were determined from the DNA. Present in this sample are under 150,000 clones, about half of which were seen just once. The top ten hold roughly 0.45% of the sample.

What the time point label conveys for this sample: around 29 days on oral tofacitinib. The label giving this sample's treatment or condition can be read as: oral pan-JAK inhibitor, 5-10 mg twice daily. From alopecia areata patients, peripheral blood was collected along with lesional scalp punch biopsies. PBMCs were isolated by density centrifugation and stained for CD3, CD4 and CD8, after which CD4+ and CD8+ T cells were sorted on a FACSAria. This clone was seen more than once but under ten times. This receptor's antigen is unknown. No clone much larger than this one lies a single base away; base qualities are absent.

This TCR came from a human donor with alopecia areata. The sample consisted of CD4+ T cells sorted from blood, taken at week 4, from a patient treated with tofacitinib. The rearrangement combines TRBV29-1 with TRBJ1-5; TRBD1 lines up with 7 middle nucleotides. The CDR3 protein: CSVLTGFNQPQHF. The DNA reads TGCAGCGTCCTGACAGGGTTCAATCAGCCCCAGCATTTT.